Each of the 32 T cell receptor beta chains below was sequenced from the same sample in a study of T cells in localized non-small cell lung cancer. Using immunoSEQ multiplex PCR, the repertoire was profiled, and TCRdb retains in-frame clones only, with some absent. The sample consists of over 15,000 clones, approximately 89% of them appearing once. The material sequenced was peripheral blood, taken before any cancer treatment. These receptors came from an older female donor with stage III squamous cell lung carcinoma.

The chain has TRBV7-8 and TRBJ2-3, with 7 bases that match TRBD2. CDR1 SGHVS and CDR2 FQNEAQ come from the germline V gene. The CDR3 runs to 15 residues. V shed 2 bases and J 8 bases; nucleotides not matched to a gene: 10. The CDR3 spells CASSLSWWSSGTQYF. DNA of the CDR3: TGTGCCAGCAGCTTATCTTGGTGGTCTAGCGGTACGCAGTATTTT.

The rearrangement joins TRBV19 to TRBJ2-1; 8 bases map to TRBD1. V gave up 5 bases and J gave up 0 bases; unmatched junction bases: 3. Looked up from germline, CDR1 is LNHDA and CDR2 is SQIVND (reference sequence). The CDR3 is 15 residues long. CDR3 region: CASSDRGDSYNEQFF. CDR3 nucleotide sequence: TGTGCCAGTAGTGACAGGGGAGACTCCTACAATGAGCAGTTCTTC.

CDR3 amino acids: CASSYRGGLAGEKFF. The DNA of the CDR3 is TGTGCCAGCAGTTACAGAGGAGGACTAGCGGGAGAAAAGTTCTTC. The chain couples TRBV6-5 to TRBJ2-1; 13 bases are shared with TRBD2. Germline assignment: CDR1 MNHEY and CDR2 SVGAGI. CDR3 size: 15 residues. The V segment lost 2 bases and the J segment 14 bases; nucleotides outside the gene matches: 9.

The chain has TRBV5-4 and TRBJ2-7; maybe TRBD2 (5 bases). Germline V gives CDR1 SGHNT, CDR2 YYREEE (reference sequence). V was pared by 2 bases and J by 1 base, with 13 bases between. CDR3 length equals 15 residues. This CDR3 reads CASSFEGRISYEQYF. DNA of the CDR3: TGTGCCAGCAGCTTTGAGGGCAGGATTTCCTACGAGCAGTACTTC.

The rearrangement links TRBV5-6 to TRBJ1-5; a possible D gene is TRBD1 (6 bases). The CDR3 loop spans 16 amino acids. V lost 4 bases and J lost 0, with 14 bases in between. Per germline, CDR1 SGHDT and CDR2 YYEEEE. The CDR3 DNA reads TGTGCCAGCAGCCAATCCGGACAGTATAGCAATCAGCCCCAGCATTTT. This sequence encodes CASSQSGQYSNQPQHF.

The rearrangement links TRBV7-2 to TRBJ1-2; D may be TRBD1 (5 bases). The CDR3 totals 14 residues. Germline V lookup: CDR1 SGHTA, CDR2 FQGNSA. Trimming removed 6 bases from V and 6 bases from J, with 17 bases in between. CDR3 coding DNA: TGTGCCAGCAGAACGGGGTCGGGGCTTGATGGCTACACCTTC. This gives the protein CASRTGSGLDGYTF.

V gene TRBV6-1 combines with J gene TRBJ2-7, with no clear D. Germline lookup yields CDR1 MNHNS and CDR2 SASEGT. With 0 bases removed from V and 5 bases from J, the gap between germline ends came to 11 bases. The CDR3 covers 14 residues. CDR3 nucleotide sequence: TGTGCCAGCAGTGAAGCCGGCGTCCGGGACGAGCAGTACTTC. Translation gives CASSEAGVRDEQYF.

The CDR3 here is CASGSKNEQFF. In DNA, the CDR3 is TGTGCTAGTGGCTCGAAGAATGAGCAGTTCTTC. J is TRBJ2-1 and V is TRBV12-5; D is ambiguous. Trimming stripped 6 bases from V and 7 bases from J, with 7 bases between. CDR1 and CDR2 from the germline V gene are LGHNT and FRNRAP. The CDR3 extends over 11 amino acids.

The J gene is TRBJ1-1, the V gene TRBV11-2, with D unclear. Germline V CDR1 and CDR2: SGHAT, FQNNGV. CDR3 size: 12 residues. The ends were cut back, 1 base at V and 4 bases at J, with 4 bases in the middle. The CDR3 loop reads CASSLGATEAFF. In DNA form, the CDR3 reads TGTGCCAGCAGCTTAGGGGCCACTGAAGCTTTCTTT. The full variable domain, rest sourced from reference TRBV11-2 and TRBJ1-1, is EAGVAQSPRYKIIEKRQSVAFWCNPISGHATLYWYQQILGQGPKLLIQFQNNGVVDDSQLPKDRFSAERLKGVDSTLKIQPAKLEDSAVYLCASSLGATEAFFGQGTRLTVV.

The chain combines TRBV7-8 with TRBJ2-7; no clear D. The CDR3 contains 12 residues. Germline loops: CDR1 SGHVS, CDR2 FQNEAQ. The V end was cut by 5 bases, the J end by 4 bases, with 9 bases between. This CDR3 reads CASSPTLYEQYF. As DNA, the CDR3 is TGTGCCAGCAGCCCAACCCTTTACGAGCAGTACTTC.

The V call is TRBV5-1, the J call TRBJ1-1; D unclear. The CDR3 loop spans 14 amino acids. With 1 base removed from V and 8 bases from J, the gap between germline ends came to 15 bases. Germline-derived CDR1 and CDR2 are SGHRS and YFSETQ. The CDR3 region has the DNA TGCGCCAGCAGCTTGCGTCCGGGTGCAGAAGAAGCTTTCTTT. As protein: CASSLRPGAEEAFF.

This clone was found once. The chain combines TRBV5-4 with TRBJ1-2, with 11 bases identical to TRBD1. The ends lost 2 bases at V and 5 bases at J; junction bases unmatched: 5. The germline gives CDR1 SGHNT, CDR2 YYREEE (reference sequence). This CDR3 is 15 amino acids long. The CDR3 DNA reads as TGTGCCAGCAGCTTATCCGGGACAGGGGGATATGGCTACACCTTC. Translated, it gives CASSLSGTGGYGYTF.

This rearrangement joins TRBV2 to TRBJ1-1; maybe TRBD1 (5 bases). The CDR3 loop spans 14 amino acids. Germline V CDR1 and CDR2: SNHLY, FYNNEI. The V end was cut by 2 bases, the J end by 7 bases, with 14 bases between. This CDR3 is CASSEWTRQSEAFF. The CDR3 DNA reads TGTGCCAGCAGTGAATGGACGCGACAGAGTGAAGCTTTCTTT.

The chain joins TRBV5-1 to TRBJ2-5, with D unclear. V was cut by 4 bases and J by 4 bases, with 8 bases left in between. The CDR3 totals 12 residues. Germline V gene sequence: CDR1 SGHRS, CDR2 YFSETQ. CDR3 region: CASSGSRETQYF. DNA of the CDR3: TGCGCCAGCAGCGGATCGCGAGAGACCCAGTACTTC. The full variable domain, its missing parts supplied by reference TRBV5-1 and TRBJ2-5, is KAGVTQTPRYLIKTRGQQVTLSCSPISGHRSVSWYQQTPGQGLQFLFEYFSETQRNKGNFPGRFSGRQFSNSRSEMNVSTLELGDSALYLCASSGSRETQYFGPGTRLLVL.

As for this clone: A junction boundary mismatches the germline segment, possibly from a read error. The chain couples TRBV5-6 to TRBJ1-1; 7 positions match TRBD1. CDR3 length: 14 amino acids. The germline V gene encodes CDR1 SGHDT and CDR2 YYEEEE. The DNA for the CDR3 is TGTGCCAGCTCAGCGAATTTGGAGGGGGCTAGTCTTCGCTTT. This encodes CASSANLEGASLRF.

This clone has only a few counts. The genes are TRBV7-9 and TRBJ1-1, with D perhaps matching TRBD1 (5 bases). Trimming removed 6 bases from V and 2 bases from J, with 10 bases in between. CDR3 length equals 13 residues. The germline gives CDR1 SEHNR, CDR2 FQNEAQ (reference sequence). DNA of the CDR3: TGTGCCAGCAGATTACAGGCTAACACTGAAGCTTTCTTT. It translates to CASRLQANTEAFF.

The chain joins TRBV5-1 to TRBJ2-1, with D unclear. Trimming left V 0 bases short and J 0 bases short, with 10 bases between. Per germline, CDR1 SGHRS and CDR2 YFSETQ. The CDR3 has 16 amino acids. The CDR3 loop reads CASSLASFSSYNEQFF. The CDR3 DNA reads as TGCGCCAGCAGCTTGGCGTCATTCAGCTCCTACAATGAGCAGTTCTTC.

This clone was picked up a small number of times. The chain carries TRBV13 and TRBJ2-5, with D maybe TRBD2 (5 bases). This CDR3 has 15 residues. Germline V lookup: CDR1 PRHDT, CDR2 FYEKMQ (reference sequence). With 2 bases removed from V and 4 bases from J, the gap between germline ends came to 14 bases. Here the CDR3 DNA reads TGTGCCAGCAGCTTAAGCGGATACGGGTCAGAGACCCAGTACTTC. Translating gives CASSLSGYGSETQYF.

The rearrangement uses TRBV10-1 and TRBJ1-1; possible D gene TRBD1, 5 bases. V lost 9 bases and J 4 bases, leaving 24 bases between the germline ends. Germline V gene lookup returns CDR1 WNHNN and CDR2 SYGVQD (reference sequence). The CDR3 consists of 16 residues. The CDR3, as DNA: TGCGCCAGGCTAGTCGGGGGACTTGGGAGAGGCACTGAAGCTTTCTTT. This sequence encodes CARLVGGLGRGTEAFF.

CDR3 in amino acids: CASSLVRGRDTEAFF. The CDR3 bases are TGTGCCAGCAGCTTAGTTCGGGGTAGGGACACTGAAGCTTTCTTT. The gene calls are TRBV11-2 and TRBJ1-1, with D unclear. The germline V and J ends were trimmed by 1 base and 3 bases, with 12 bases remaining between them. Germline lookup yields CDR1 SGHAT and CDR2 FQNNGV. This CDR3 spans 15 amino acids.

V usage is TRBV5-5 and J usage is TRBJ2-7; weak D call: TRBD2 (7 bases). CDR3 size: 14 residues. V lost 4 bases and J lost 1, with 12 bases in between. Germline V gives CDR1 SGHKS, CDR2 YYEKEE (reference sequence). CDR3 amino acids: CASSVGGRSYEQYF. CDR3 DNA sequence: TGTGCCAGCAGCGTGGGGGGGCGATCCTACGAGCAGTACTTC.

This chain joins TRBV20-1 and TRBJ2-5; D remains ambiguous. This CDR3 spans 11 amino acids. Looked up from germline, CDR1 is DFQATT and CDR2 is SNEGSKA (reference sequence). Trimming pared 6 bases from V and 5 bases from J, leaving 10 bases between. Here the CDR3 reads CSAHKEETQYF. The CDR3 coding sequence is TGCAGTGCACACAAGGAGGAGACCCAGTACTTC.

The rearrangement links TRBV27 to TRBJ1-1; D unresolved. Trimming took 3 bases from V and 9 from J, leaving 14 bases between them. This CDR3 contains 13 residues. Germline CDR1 and CDR2: MNHEY and SMNVEV (reference sequence). As DNA, the CDR3 is TGTGCCAGCAGTTTTTCGTTCTCGACGAAAGCTTTCTTT. Its protein is CASSFSFSTKAFF.

V gene TRBV6-1 combines with J gene TRBJ2-7; tentatively, D is TRBD1 or TRBD2 (5 bases each). V was shortened by 4 bases and J by 3 bases, with 7 bases between the two germline ends. CDR3 length equals 12 residues. Germline V gives CDR1 MNHNS, CDR2 SASEGT. CDR3 loop: CASSGDGYEQYF. For the CDR3, the DNA is TGTGCCAGCAGTGGGGACGGCTACGAGCAGTACTTC.

The rearrangement joins TRBV9 to TRBJ2-5, with 9 nucleotides matching TRBD1. This CDR3 comprises 16 residues. Looked up from germline, CDR1 is SGDLS and CDR2 is YYNGEE. With V trimmed by 3 bases and J by 1 base, 7 bases remained unmatched. The CDR3 sequence: CASSGRGTGPQETQYF. CDR3 nucleotide sequence: TGTGCCAGCAGCGGGCGAGGGACAGGGCCCCAAGAGACCCAGTACTTC.

V is TRBV2 and J is TRBJ2-7, with 7 bases aligning to TRBD2. This CDR3 region has 15 residues. CDR1 is SNHLY, CDR2 FYNNEI, per germline. V lost 1 base, J lost 2 bases, and 5 bases stayed unmatched. The DNA of the CDR3 is TGTGCCAGCAGTGAAGGCGGGAGACCACCCTACGAGCAGTACTTC. Encoded protein: CASSEGGRPPYEQYF.

This sequence joins TRBV5-8 and TRBJ1-1; D is unclear. V shed 9 bases and J shed 1 base, with 19 bases lying between them. The germline V gene has CDR1 SGHTS and CDR2 YDEGEE. This CDR3 region has 15 residues. CDR3 region: CATRLGWGGNTEAFF. The DNA for the CDR3 is TGTGCCACCAGATTGGGGTGGGGAGGGAACACTGAAGCTTTCTTT.

The chain combines TRBV28 with TRBJ2-7, with TRBD2 as a possible D gene (6 bases). CDR1 and CDR2 (germline): MDHEN, SYDVKM. The CDR3 loop spans 12 amino acids. Between the trimmed V and J ends, which lost 7 bases and 4 bases, there was a span of 11 bases. The chain's CDR3 is CASTSRGYEQYF. The CDR3 DNA is TGTGCCAGCACATCGCGGGGTTACGAGCAGTACTTC.

The chain carries TRBV7-9 and TRBJ2-7, with a weak D call TRBD1 (5 bases). The germline gives CDR1 SEHNR, CDR2 FQNEAQ (reference sequence). Trimming took 7 bases from V and 5 from J, leaving 24 bases between them. The CDR3 sequence is 16 residues long. The CDR3 region has the DNA TGTGCCAGCACTCCGTGGGGCTCCGGCCCTTCGAACGAGCAGTACTTC. It codes for CASTPWGSGPSNEQYF.

The rearrangement uses TRBV5-1 and TRBJ2-2; D is tentatively TRBD1 or TRBD2 (6 bases each). Trimming took off 2 bases at V and 3 bases at J, with 11 bases between the two ends. This CDR3 has 15 amino acids. Germline assignment: CDR1 SGHRS and CDR2 YFSETQ. CDR3 sequence: CASSLGGGDTGELFF. CDR3 nucleotides: TGCGCCAGCAGCTTAGGGGGAGGCGACACCGGGGAGCTGTTTTTT.

The chain carries TRBV29-1 and TRBJ2-1, with TRBD2 matching over 11 bases. This CDR3 comprises 14 residues. Germline loops: CDR1 SQVTM, CDR2 ANQGSEA. The ends lost 4 bases at V and 5 bases at J; junction bases unmatched: 4. CDR3 residues: CSVVTSGRDNEQFF. CDR3 nucleotides: TGCAGCGTTGTTACTAGCGGGAGAGACAATGAGCAGTTCTTC.

J is TRBJ2-7 and V is TRBV18; TRBD2 aligns across 8 bases. V lost 4 bases to trimming and J lost 3 bases; unmatched junction nucleotides: 2. There are 13 residues in the CDR3. The germline CDR1 and CDR2 sequences are KGHSH and LQKENI. DNA of the CDR3: TGTGCCAGCTCACTTACTAGCGGCTACGAGCAGTACTTC. Translating gives CASSLTSGYEQYF.